This T cell receptor beta chain was identified in a study of read filtering for tumor transcriptome and immune sequencing. Study-level background: Patients were 17 male and approximately 14 female, mean age approximately 70 years, range about 47 to 80. Broader study findings: Dropping single-read clonotypes raised IR-seq and RNA-seq shared-clonotype correlation.

Germline assignment: CDR1 SNHLY and CDR2 FYNNEI. The V and J ends lost 5 bases and 2 bases respectively, with 12 bases between them. The CDR3 spans 14 residues. This clonotype was seen more than once but under ten times. Its antigen remains unknown. At the time of active disease, bone marrow was collected from every patient. Molecular barcoded adaptors covering alpha/delta and beta/gamma chains were used on approximately 400 ng RNA. TCRdb itself ran the reads through MiXCR, one entry per CDR3 protein. The sample includes around 130,000 distinct CDR3 sequences, about 13% of them seen just once. The clonotype comes from a donor at least 40 years old with multiple myeloma. The V and J genes are TRBV2 and TRBJ1-1; D remains ambiguous. Sequencing used a population of CD138-negative cells sorted from bone marrow. This chain's CDR3 is CASSPTHPNTEAFF. Written as DNA, the CDR3 is TGTGCCAGCAGTCCCACCCACCCAAACACTGAAGCTTTCTTT.